This T cell receptor (beta chain) derives from a study of regulatory T cells in long-lasting Graves disease. Described time point: persistent/refractory GD, antithyroid drugs over 5 years with positive TRAb. Following extraction of RNA from PBMCs, that RNA was used to make the TCR library. In Xi'an, China, an endocrinology department was the source of patients. Overall study findings and caveats: Investigators studied peripheral blood only, not thyroid tissue.

The table lists this clonotype with a few counts. Its specificity is not known. To make TCR beta libraries, researchers used iRepertoire HTBI primers and Arm-PCR of CDR3 regions. TCRdb used MiXCR to reprocess the multiplex PCR reads, holding one entry per CDR3 protein. Of 600,000 to 800,000 distinct CDR3 sequences listed, about 30% are singletons. The sequence was collected from a female donor with Graves disease. The sequences come from peripheral blood mononuclear cells (PBMCs), collected when the disease was refractory, from a patient treated with antithyroid drugs.

This CDR3 is CSVEVGLAARPYEQYF. The CDR3, as DNA: TGCAGCGTTGAAGTGGGACTAGCGGCGAGACCCTACGAGCAGTACTTC. The chain carries TRBV29-1 and TRBJ2-5; 11 bases agree with TRBD2. The last part of the DNA fits TRBJ2-7 better; the J call may be wrong. CDR3 length equals 16 residues. Germline V gene lookup returns CDR1 SQVTM and CDR2 ANQGSEA.